The count of the clone carrying this TCR beta chain is one. The data originate from a study of blood T cell repertoires in COVID-19. CDR3 size: 15 residues. V shed 5 bases and J 2 bases; nucleotides not matched to a gene: 7. Germline V gene lookup returns CDR1 MNHEY and CDR2 SVGEGT. All enrollees were roughly 18 to 95 years old and from roughly 22 US areas. The protocol was immunoSEQ multiplex PCR, while the TCRdb copy is restricted to in-frame clones and leaves out a portion. The repertoire holds 300,000 to 350,000 clones, with over 85% as singletons. The TCR comes from a woman aged 25 to 39 who had recovered from COVID-19. The chain has TRBV6-2 or TRBV6-3 and TRBJ2-3, with 7 bases matching TRBD2. Sequences were obtained from PBMCs or T cells enriched from blood (not recorded which). The CDR3 sequence is CASSDGTIYTDTQYF. The CDR3 region has the DNA TGTGCCAGCAGTGACGGGACTATTTACACAGATACGCAGTATTTT.